By sample share, the clone carrying this T cell receptor (beta chain) is medium-sized (0.01 to 0.1%). As yet, its antigen is unknown. TRB was amplified from around 250-500 ng of blood genomic DNA. TRB rearrangements were amplified by multiplex PCR with BIOMED2 TRB-A/B primers. One entry per CDR3 protein results from TCRdb running MiXCR on the multiplex PCR reads. The repertoire holds approximately 6,000 distinct CDR3 sequences, with approximately 26% as singletons. This specimen belongs to a study of T and B cells in COVID-19 patients. Study summary: The recovered patients had mostly mild to moderate COVID-19 with outpatient management. Active-infection patients were older, median roughly 67 years, than recovered patients, median approximately 35 years.

This CDR3 comprises 14 residues. V lost 5 bases and J 7 bases, leaving 15 bases between the germline ends. Findings and caveats of the study: Active COVID-19 showed highly clonal TRB repertoires; recovery showed diversity and richness above healthy donors. Patients with COVID-19 reportedly showed strongly skewed T cell receptor beta variable and joining gene usage.

The TCR comes from a human donor with active COVID-19. The rearrangement links TRBV12-3 or TRBV12-4 to TRBJ1-5, with D unclear. The sequencing sample was made of blood. CDR3 nucleotide sequence: TGTGCCAGCAGTGGCAGGAGGGAAGGACAGCCCCAGCATTTT. The encoded protein is CASSGRREGQPQHF.